This TCR beta chain was documented in a study of blood T cell repertoires in COVID-19. Libraries were prepared by immunoSEQ multiplex PCR; TCRdb keeps only in-frame clonotypes and omits some of them. Altogether more than 200,000 clones are present, roughly nine tenths being singletons, with the ten largest covering less than 14%. This sequence was found in a man younger than 40 who had recovered from COVID-19. The sequencing input was PBMCs or T cells enriched from blood (not recorded which).

Written as DNA, the CDR3 is TGTGCCAGCTCACCCGGGACAGGGGTTGAAAAACTGTTTTTT. As protein: CASSPGTGVEKLFF. The genes are TRBV18 and TRBJ1-4, with 10 bases identical to TRBD1. CDR1 and CDR2 (germline): KGHSH, LQKENI. CDR3 length: 14 amino acids. The V gene end was trimmed by 3 bases and the J gene end by 7 bases; junction bases not matched to a gene: 2.